This TCR beta chain comes out of a study of beta chain features in type 1 diabetes. At the level of the study: Age and gender were similar between patients and healthy donors, as were cell yields. Regarding the study as a whole: In cDNA sequencing, cells with high TCR expression could be over-represented. For Type 1 diabetes patients, all four CD4+ subsets carried TCRB CDR3s that were moderately but significantly shorter.

A note on this clone: Antigen specificity is unknown.

All of the isolated RNA was reverse transcribed, so expressed TCRB transcripts were sequenced. TCRdb's copy holds only in-frame clones and misses some; the assay was immunoSEQ multiplex PCR. The data contain approximately 120,000 clones, about 40% of them singletons. Averaging approximately 120 mL, one heparinised blood draw came from each individual donor. Germline CDR1 is KGHSH and CDR2 is LQKENI. The CDR3 is made up of 13 amino acids. Trimming took off 3 bases at V and 7 bases at J, with 12 bases between the two ends. Source material: stem cell memory CD4+ T cells from blood. This receptor was identified in a young woman in good health. The chain is built from TRBV18 and TRBJ2-5; D perhaps matches TRBD1 (5 bases). CDR3 nucleotides: TGTGCCAGCTCACCGACCCAGCAGGGGACCCAGTACTTC. This codes for CASSPTQQGTQYF.